This T cell receptor (beta chain) was recovered during a study of blood T cell repertoires in COVID-19. Study details: Sites in the United States, Italy and Spain provided acute and convalescent COVID-19 samples. Sample material is recorded as cDNA or gDNA derived from T cells, B-cell-depleted T cells, or PBMCs.

The CDR3 is made up of 11 amino acids. Trimming cost V 11 bases and J 5 bases, with 12 bases left between them. Germline values: CDR1 MDHEN, CDR2 SYDVKM. Per the authors' pipeline: Estimated nucleated cell counts came from reference gene primer amplification. The method was immunoSEQ multiplex PCR; TCRdb's version includes in-frame clones alone and lacks a portion of them. D and trimming come from the DNA, and the V and J calls and clone size come from that table. Of 200,000 or so clones listed, about nine tenths are singletons. The rearrangement joins TRBV28 to TRBJ2-5; D may be TRBD2 (6 bases). The sample was peripheral blood. This clonotype originated in a man between 60 and 75 years old who had recovered from COVID-19. The CDR3 loop reads CAGGDGETQYF. The CDR3, as DNA: TGTGCCGGAGGGGATGGGGAGACCCAGTACTTC.